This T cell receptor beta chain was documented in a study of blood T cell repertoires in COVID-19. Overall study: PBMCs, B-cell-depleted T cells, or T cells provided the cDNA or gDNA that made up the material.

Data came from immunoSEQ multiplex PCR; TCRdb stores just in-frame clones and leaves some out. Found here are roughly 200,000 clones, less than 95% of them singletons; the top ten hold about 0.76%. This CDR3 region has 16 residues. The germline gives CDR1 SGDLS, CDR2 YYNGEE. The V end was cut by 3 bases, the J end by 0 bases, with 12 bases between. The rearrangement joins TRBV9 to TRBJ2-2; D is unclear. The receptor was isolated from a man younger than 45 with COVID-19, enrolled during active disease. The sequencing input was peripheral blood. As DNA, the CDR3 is TGTGCCAGCAGCGACCGACTGACCGCGAACACCGGGGAGCTGTTTTTT. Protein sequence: CASSDRLTANTGELFF.